This entry features one TCR beta chain sequence. Its antigen remains unknown. This entry comes from a study of cytomegalovirus exposure and HLA in healthy donors. The study, taken as a whole, reports: CMV antigen specificity of a few CMV-associated chains was confirmed in vitro.

This CDR3 spans 11 amino acids. Looked up from germline, CDR1 is GTSNPN and CDR2 is SVGIG (reference sequence). V lost 1 base, J lost 6 bases, and 7 bases lay in between. TCRdb keeps only in-frame clones here, not all; method: immunoSEQ multiplex PCR. The sample has around 260,000 clones; around 91% are singletons. This sequence was found in a woman in her twenties or thirties in good health and CMV-seronegative. V is TRBV30 and J is TRBJ2-7, with D unclear. Source material: PBMCs. CDR3 loop: CAWSGPVEQYF. The DNA of the CDR3 is TGTGCCTGGAGTGGTCCCGTCGAGCAGTACTTC.